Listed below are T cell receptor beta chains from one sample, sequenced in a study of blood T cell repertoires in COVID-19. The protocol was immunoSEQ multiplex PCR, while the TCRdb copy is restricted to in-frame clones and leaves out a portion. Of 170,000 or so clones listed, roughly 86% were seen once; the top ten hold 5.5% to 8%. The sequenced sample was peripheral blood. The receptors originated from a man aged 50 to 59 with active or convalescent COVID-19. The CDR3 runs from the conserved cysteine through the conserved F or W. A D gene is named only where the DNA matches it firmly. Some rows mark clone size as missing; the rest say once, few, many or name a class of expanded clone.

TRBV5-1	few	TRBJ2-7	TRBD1	CASSTTGTGNSYEQYF	TGCGCCAGCTCAACTACCGGGACAGGCAACTCCTACGAGCAGTACTTC
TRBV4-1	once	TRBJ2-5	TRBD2	CASSQGVLRLAGEYQETQYF	TGCGCCAGCAGCCAAGGGGTTTTGCGGCTAGCGGGGGAGTACCAAGAGACCCAGTACTTC
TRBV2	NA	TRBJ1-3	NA	CASSEEGPRSGNTIYF	TGTGCCAGCAGTGAAGAGGGGCCCCGGTCTGGAAACACCATATATTTT
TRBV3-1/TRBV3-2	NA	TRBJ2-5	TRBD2	CASSQDLPSGRVQETQYF	TGTGCCAGCAGCCAAGATCTGCCCAGCGGGAGGGTCCAAGAGACCCAGTACTTC
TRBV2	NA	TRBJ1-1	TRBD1	CASRKGTGVAEAFF	TGTGCCAGCAGAAAGGGGACAGGGGTGGCTGAAGCTTTCTTT
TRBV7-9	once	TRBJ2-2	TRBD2	CASSPSSGPVGGELFF	TGTGCCAGCAGCCCATCTAGCGGACCTGTTGGCGGGGAGCTGTTTTTT
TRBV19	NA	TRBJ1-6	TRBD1	CASSIVGRGRVPPYNSPLHF	TGTGCCAGTAGTATAGTTGGCAGGGGGCGAGTTCCCCCCTATAATTCACCCCTCCACTTT
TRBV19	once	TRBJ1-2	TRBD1	CASRGDREGYTF	TGTGCCAGTAGAGGGGACAGGGAAGGCTACACCTTC
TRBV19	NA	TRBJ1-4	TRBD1	CASWDRLNEKLFF	TGTGCCAGTTGGGACAGGTTAAATGAAAAACTGTTTTTT
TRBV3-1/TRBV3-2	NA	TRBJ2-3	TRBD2	CASSYSGSADTQYF	TGTGCCAGCAGCTATAGCGGGAGTGCAGATACGCAGTATTTT
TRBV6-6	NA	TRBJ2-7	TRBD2	CASSPRLAGAGTGRSYEQYF	TGTGCCAGCAGTCCTAGACTAGCGGGGGCCGGGACGGGAAGGTCCTACGAGCAGTACTTC
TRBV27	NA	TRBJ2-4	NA	CASNPGQALAKNIQYF	TGTGCCAGCAATCCCGGACAAGCCCTAGCCAAAAACATTCAGTACTTC
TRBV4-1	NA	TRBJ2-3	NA	CASSRSLADTDTQYF	TGCGCCAGCAGCCGATCCTTAGCGGACACAGATACGCAGTATTTT
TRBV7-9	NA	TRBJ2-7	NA	CASSFLNEQYF	TGTGCCAGCAGCTTTTTAAACGAGCAGTACTTC